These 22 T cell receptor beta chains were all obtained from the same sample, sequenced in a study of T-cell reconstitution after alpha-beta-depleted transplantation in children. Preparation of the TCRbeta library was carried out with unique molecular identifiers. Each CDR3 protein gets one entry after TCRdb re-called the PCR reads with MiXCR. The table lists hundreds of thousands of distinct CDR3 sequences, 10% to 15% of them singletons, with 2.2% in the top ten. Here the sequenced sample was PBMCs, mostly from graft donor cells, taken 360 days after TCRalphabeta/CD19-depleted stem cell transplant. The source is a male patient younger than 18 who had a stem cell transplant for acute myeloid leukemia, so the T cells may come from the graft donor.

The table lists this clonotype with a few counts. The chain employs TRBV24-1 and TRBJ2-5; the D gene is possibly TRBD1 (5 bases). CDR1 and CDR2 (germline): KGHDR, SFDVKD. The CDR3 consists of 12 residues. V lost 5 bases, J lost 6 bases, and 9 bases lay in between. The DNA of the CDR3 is TGTGCCACCAGTGCAGGGTACCAGACCCAGTACTTC. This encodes CATSAGYQTQYF.

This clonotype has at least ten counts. The chain's CDR3 is CASSAGTGNYEQYF. CDR3 DNA sequence: TGTGCCAGCAGCGCCGGGACAGGAAACTACGAGCAGTACTTC. The J gene is TRBJ2-7, the V gene TRBV7-6, with 8 bases identical to TRBD1. Germline V lookup: CDR1 SGHVS, CDR2 FNYEAQ. The CDR3 has 14 residues. V lost 5 bases and J lost 3; bases outside the gene matches: 6.

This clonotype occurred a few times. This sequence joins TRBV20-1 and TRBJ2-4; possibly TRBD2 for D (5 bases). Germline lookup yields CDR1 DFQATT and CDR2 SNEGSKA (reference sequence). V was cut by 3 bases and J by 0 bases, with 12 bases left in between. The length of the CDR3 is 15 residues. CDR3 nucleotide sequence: TGCAGTGCTAGTGGCTGGACTCTAGCCAAAAACATTCAGTACTTC. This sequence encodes CSASGWTLAKNIQYF.

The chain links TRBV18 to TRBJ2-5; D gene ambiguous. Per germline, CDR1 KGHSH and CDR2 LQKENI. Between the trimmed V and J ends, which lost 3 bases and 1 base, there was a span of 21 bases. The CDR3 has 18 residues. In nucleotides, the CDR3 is TGTGCCAGCTCACCTCCCTCCGTGGACCCCCTCGGCCAAGAGACCCAGTACTTC. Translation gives CASSPPSVDPLGQETQYF.

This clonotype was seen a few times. CDR3 region: CASSLGTSGRAVEQFF. CDR3 bases: TGCGCCAGCAGCTTGGGGACTAGCGGGAGGGCCGTGGAGCAGTTCTTC. V and J are TRBV5-1 and TRBJ2-1; the match to TRBD2 covers 15 bases. Germline V gene sequence: CDR1 SGHRS, CDR2 YFSETQ. The CDR3 totals 16 residues. With V trimmed by 0 bases and J by 10 bases, 5 bases remained unmatched.

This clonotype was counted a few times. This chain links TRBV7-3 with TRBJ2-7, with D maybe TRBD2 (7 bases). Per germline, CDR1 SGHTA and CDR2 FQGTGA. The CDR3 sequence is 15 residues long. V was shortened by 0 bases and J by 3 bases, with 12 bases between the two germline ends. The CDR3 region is CASSLTGGPDYEQYF. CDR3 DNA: TGTGCCAGCAGCTTAACGGGGGGGCCCGACTACGAGCAGTACTTC.

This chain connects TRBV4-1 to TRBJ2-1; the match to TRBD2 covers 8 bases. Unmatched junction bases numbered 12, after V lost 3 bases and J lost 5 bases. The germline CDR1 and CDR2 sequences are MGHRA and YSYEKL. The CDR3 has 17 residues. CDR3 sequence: CASSHFISGIAHNEQFF. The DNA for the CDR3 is TGCGCCAGCAGCCACTTTATTAGCGGGATAGCTCACAATGAGCAGTTCTTC.

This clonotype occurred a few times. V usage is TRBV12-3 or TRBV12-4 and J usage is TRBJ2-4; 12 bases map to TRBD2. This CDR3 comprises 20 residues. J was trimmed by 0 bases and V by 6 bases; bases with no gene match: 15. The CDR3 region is CASSLFTSGRRQLAKNIQYF. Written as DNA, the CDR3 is TGTGCCAGCAGCTTATTCACTAGCGGGAGGCGGCAATTAGCCAAAAACATTCAGTACTTC.

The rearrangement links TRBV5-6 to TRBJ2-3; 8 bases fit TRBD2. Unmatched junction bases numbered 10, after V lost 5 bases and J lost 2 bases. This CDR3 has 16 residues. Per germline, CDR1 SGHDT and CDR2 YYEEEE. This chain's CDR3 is CASSDPAGELTDTQYF. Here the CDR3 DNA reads TGTGCCAGCAGTGACCCAGCGGGAGAGCTCACAGATACGCAGTATTTT.

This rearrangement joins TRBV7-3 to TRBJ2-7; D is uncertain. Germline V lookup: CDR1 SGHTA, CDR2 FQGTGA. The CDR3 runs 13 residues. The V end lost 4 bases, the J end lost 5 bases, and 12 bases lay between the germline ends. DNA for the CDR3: TGTGCCAGCAGCTCCGGAATAAGAGACGAGCAGTACTTC. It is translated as CASSSGIRDEQYF.

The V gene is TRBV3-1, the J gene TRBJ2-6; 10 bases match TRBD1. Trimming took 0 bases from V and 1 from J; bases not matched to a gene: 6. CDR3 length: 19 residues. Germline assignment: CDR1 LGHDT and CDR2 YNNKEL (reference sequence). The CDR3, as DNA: TGTGCCAGCAGCCAAGATCGAGACAGGGGGCTTTCTGGGGCCAACGTCCTGACTTTC. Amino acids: CASSQDRDRGLSGANVLTF.

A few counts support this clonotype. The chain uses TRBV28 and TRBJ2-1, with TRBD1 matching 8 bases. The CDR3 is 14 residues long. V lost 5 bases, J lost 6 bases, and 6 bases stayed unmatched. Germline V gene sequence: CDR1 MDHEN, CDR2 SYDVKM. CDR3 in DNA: TGTGCCAGCAGTGGACAGGGTATAGTCAATGAGCAGTTCTTC. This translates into CASSGQGIVNEQFF.

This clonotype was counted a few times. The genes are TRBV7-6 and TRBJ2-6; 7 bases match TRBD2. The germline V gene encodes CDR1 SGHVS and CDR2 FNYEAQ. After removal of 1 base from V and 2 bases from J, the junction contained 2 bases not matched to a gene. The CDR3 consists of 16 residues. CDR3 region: CASSLGGGAGANVLTF. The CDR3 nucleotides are TGTGCCAGCAGCTTAGGGGGGGGAGCTGGGGCCAACGTCCTGACTTTC.

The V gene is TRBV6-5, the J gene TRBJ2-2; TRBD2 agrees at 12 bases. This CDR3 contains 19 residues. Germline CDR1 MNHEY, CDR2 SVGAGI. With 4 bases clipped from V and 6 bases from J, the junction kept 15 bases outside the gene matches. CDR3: CASSSTSGRPPGRAGELFF. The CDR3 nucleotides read TGTGCCAGCAGTTCCACTAGCGGGAGGCCCCCCGGTAGGGCCGGGGAGCTGTTTTTT.

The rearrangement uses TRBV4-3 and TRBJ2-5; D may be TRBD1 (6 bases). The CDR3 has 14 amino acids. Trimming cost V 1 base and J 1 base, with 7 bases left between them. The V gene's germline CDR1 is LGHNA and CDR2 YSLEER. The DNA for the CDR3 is TGCGCCAGCAGCCAAGGGACAGCCCAAGAGACCCAGTACTTC. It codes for CASSQGTAQETQYF.

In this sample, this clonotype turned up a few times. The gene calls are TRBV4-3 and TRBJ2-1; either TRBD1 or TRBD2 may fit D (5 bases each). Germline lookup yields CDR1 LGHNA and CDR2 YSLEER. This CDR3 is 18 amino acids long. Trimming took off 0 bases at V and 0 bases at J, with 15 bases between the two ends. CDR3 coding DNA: TGCGCCAGCAGCCAAGATCCCCAGGGCGGGTCCTCCTACAATGAGCAGTTCTTC. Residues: CASSQDPQGGSSYNEQFF.

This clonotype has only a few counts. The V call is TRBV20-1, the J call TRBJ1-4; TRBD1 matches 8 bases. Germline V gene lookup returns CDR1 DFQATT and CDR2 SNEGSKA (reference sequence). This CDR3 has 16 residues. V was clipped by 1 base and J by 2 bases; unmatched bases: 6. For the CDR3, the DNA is TGCAGTGCTAGAGTCGTCAGGGGGCTTACTAATGAAAAACTGTTTTTT. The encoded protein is CSARVVRGLTNEKLFF.

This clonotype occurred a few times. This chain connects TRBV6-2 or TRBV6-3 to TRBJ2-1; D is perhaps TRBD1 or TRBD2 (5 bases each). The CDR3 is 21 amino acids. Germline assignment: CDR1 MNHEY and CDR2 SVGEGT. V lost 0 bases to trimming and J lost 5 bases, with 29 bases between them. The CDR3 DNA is TGTGCCAGCAGTTACTCCGTCCCTCTTGGGGGTTGGCTAGTTGGGCACAATGAGCAGTTCTTC. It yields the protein CASSYSVPLGGWLVGHNEQFF.

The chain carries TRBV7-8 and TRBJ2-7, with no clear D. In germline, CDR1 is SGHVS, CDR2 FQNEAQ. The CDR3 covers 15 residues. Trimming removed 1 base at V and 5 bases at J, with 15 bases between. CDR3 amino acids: CASSLEGILADEQYF. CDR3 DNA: TGTGCCAGCAGCTTAGAGGGAATATTGGCAGACGAGCAGTACTTC. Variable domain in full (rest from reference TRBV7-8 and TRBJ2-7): GAGVSQSPRYKVAKRGQDVALRCDPISGHVSLFWYQQALGQGPEFLTYFQNEAQLDKSGLPSDRFFAERPEGSVSTLKIQRTQQEDSAVYLCASSLEGILADEQYFGPGTRLTVT.

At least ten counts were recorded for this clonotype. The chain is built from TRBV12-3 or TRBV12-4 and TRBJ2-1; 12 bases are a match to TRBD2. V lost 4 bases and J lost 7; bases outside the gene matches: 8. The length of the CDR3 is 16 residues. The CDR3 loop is CASSSYLAGGPNEQFF. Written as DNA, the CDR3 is TGTGCCAGCAGTTCCTACCTAGCGGGAGGGCCTAATGAGCAGTTCTTC.

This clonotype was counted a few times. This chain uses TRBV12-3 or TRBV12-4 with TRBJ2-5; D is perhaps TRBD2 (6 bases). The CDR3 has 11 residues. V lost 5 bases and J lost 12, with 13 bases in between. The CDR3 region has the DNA TGTGCCAGCAGTCTGGGGACTCACGAGTACTTC. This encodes CASSLGTHEYF.

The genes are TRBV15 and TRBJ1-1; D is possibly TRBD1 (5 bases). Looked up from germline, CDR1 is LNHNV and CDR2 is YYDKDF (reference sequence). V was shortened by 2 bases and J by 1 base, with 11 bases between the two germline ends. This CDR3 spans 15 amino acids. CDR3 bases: TGTGCCACCAGCAGATCCCTGACAGAGAACACTGAAGCTTTCTTT. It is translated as CATSRSLTENTEAFF. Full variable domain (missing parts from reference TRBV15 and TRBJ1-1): DAMVIQNPRYQVTQFGKPVTLSCSQTLNHNVMYWYQQKSSQAPKLLFHYYDKDFNNEADTPDNFQSRRPNTSFCFLDIRSPGLGDTAMYLCATSRSLTENTEAFFGQGTRLTVV.